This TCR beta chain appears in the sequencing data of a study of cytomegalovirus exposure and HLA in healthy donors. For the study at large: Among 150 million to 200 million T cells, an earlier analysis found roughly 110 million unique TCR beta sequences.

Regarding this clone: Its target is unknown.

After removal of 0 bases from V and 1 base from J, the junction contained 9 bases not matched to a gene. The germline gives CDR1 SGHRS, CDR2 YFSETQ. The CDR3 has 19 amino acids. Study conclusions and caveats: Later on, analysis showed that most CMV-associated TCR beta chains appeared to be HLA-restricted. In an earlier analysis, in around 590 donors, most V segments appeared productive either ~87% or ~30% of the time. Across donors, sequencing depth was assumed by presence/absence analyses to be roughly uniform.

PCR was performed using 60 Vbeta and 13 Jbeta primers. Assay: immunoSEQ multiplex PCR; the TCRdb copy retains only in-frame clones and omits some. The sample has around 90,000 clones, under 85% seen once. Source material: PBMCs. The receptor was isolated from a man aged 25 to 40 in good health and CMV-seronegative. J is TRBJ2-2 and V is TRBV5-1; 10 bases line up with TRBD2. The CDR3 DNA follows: TGCGCCAGCAGCTTGGCGCCTAGCGGGGGCCCAAGGAACACCGGGGAGCTGTTTTTT. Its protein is CASSLAPSGGPRNTGELFF.